This TCR beta chain emerged from a study of blood T cell repertoires in COVID-19. Background on the study: Samples taken during acute and convalescent COVID-19 were collected in the United States, Italy and Spain. PBMCs, B-cell-depleted T cells, or T cells were the source of the cDNA or gDNA that made up the material.

The CDR3 loop spans 17 amino acids. Germline CDR1 is SEHNR and CDR2 is FQNEAQ (reference sequence). Losses at the gene ends were 6 bases for V and 2 bases for J; bases not matched to a gene: 8. As processed by the authors: Amplification of reference gene primers was used by the study to estimate nucleated cell counts. Sequencing was performed with immunoSEQ multiplex PCR; in TCRdb, only in-frame clones are kept and a portion is missing. V, J and clone size derive from that table, while D and trimming were established from the DNA sequence. Of fewer than 250,000 clones listed, 70% to 90% are singletons.

The clonotype originates from a man aged 55 to 70 with acute or convalescent COVID-19. Sequencing input: peripheral blood. This chain uses TRBV7-9 with TRBJ2-2, with TRBD1 identical over 11 bases. CDR3 region: CASRHRDRGKNTGELFF. Here the CDR3 DNA reads TGTGCCAGCAGGCATCGGGACAGGGGGAAAAACACCGGGGAGCTGTTTTTT.